This TCR beta chain appears in the sequencing data of a study of T cells in Graves' hyperthyroidism and ophthalmopathy. Amplification of TCR beta CDR3 regions used RNA as the template. With the HTBI primer set, the TCR CDR3 went through a first round of RT-PCR. One entry per CDR3 protein, called by TCRdb with MiXCR from the multiplex PCR reads. The sample contains hundreds of thousands of distinct CDR3 sequences, around 21% of which appear only once. In its sample, this clonotype was seen many times. Its target is unknown. CDR3 length: 17 amino acids. Germline CDR1 reads MDHEN; CDR2 reads SYDVKM. V dropped 1 base and J dropped 2; count of bases not matched to a gene: 9. Overall study findings and caveats: Most thyroid-expanded clonotypes above 0.001 were also found in blood.

In the ophthalmopathy cohort, Clinical Activity Score was at least 3, NOSPECS grade at least 4, and duration under 3 months. Used for diagnoses were clinical symptoms, serum thyroxine and TRAb, thyroid ultrasound and orbital computed tomography. The sequencing input was blood. This chain connects TRBV28 to TRBJ2-7; TRBD2 agrees at 9 bases. This TCR was recovered from a man aged 25 to 40 with Graves' ophthalmopathy. The CDR3 DNA is TGTGCCAGCAGTTTATTGGCGGGAGGGCCTGGGGCCTACGAGCAGTACTTC. The encoded protein is CASSLLAGGPGAYEQYF.